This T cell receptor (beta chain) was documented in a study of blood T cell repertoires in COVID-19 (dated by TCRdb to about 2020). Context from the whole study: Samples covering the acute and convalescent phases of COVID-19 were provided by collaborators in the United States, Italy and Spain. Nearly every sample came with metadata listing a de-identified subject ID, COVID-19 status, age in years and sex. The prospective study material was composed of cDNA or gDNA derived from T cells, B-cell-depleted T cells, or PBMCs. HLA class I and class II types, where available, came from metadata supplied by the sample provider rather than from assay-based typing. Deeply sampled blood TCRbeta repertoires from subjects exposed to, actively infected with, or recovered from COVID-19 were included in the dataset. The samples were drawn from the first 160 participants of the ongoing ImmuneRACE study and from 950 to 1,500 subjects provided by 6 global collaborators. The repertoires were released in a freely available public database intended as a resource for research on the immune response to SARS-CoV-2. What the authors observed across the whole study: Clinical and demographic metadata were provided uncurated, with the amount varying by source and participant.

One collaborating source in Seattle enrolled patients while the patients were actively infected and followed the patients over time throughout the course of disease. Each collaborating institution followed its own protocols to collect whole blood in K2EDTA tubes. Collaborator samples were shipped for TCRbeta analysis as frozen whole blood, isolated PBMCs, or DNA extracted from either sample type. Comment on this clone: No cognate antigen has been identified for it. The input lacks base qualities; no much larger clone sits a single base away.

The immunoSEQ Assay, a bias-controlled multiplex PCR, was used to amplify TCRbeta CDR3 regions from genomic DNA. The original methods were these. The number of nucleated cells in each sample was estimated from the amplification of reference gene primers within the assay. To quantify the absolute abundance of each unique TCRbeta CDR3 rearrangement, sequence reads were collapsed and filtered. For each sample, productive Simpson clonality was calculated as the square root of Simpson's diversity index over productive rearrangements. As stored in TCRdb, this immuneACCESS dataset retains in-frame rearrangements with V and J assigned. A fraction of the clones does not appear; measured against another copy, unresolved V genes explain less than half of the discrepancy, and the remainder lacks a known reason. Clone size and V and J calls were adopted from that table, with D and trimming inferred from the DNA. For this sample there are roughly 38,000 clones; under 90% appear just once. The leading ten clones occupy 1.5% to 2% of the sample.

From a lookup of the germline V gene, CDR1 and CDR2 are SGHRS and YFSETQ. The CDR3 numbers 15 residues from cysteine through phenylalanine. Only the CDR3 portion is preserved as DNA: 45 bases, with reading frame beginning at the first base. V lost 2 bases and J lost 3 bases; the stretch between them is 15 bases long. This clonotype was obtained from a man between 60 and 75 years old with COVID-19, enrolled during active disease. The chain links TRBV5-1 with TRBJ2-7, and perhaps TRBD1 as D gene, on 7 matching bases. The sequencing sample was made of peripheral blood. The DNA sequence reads TGCGCCAGCAGCTTATCGACAGGGAGGAACTACGAGCAGTACTTC. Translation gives CASSLSTGRNYEQYF.